The clone carrying this TCR beta chain was counted a few times. Its target is not known. Treatment meaning: 15 to 20 received Ad26.COV2.S at low or high dose, single or two shots; about 5 received placebo; per-sample allocation not given. Each sample was drawn 63 days after the first injection (of vaccine or placebo). These data originate in a study of Ad26.COV2.S vaccination and SARS-CoV-2 variants. Findings and limits, study-wide: With respect to non-spike TCR breadth, vaccine and placebo recipients were similar.

The CDR3 has 15 amino acids. Trimming took 4 bases from V and 6 from J; bases not matched to a gene: 2. Germline CDR1 and CDR2: MGHDK and SYGVNS. Sequencing was performed with immunoSEQ multiplex PCR; in TCRdb, only in-frame clones are kept and a portion is missing. The table shows about 680,000 clones, with roughly nine tenths occurring only once. The TCR comes from a person between 18 and 65 years old who received the Ad26.COV2.S COVID-19 vaccine or a placebo. This chain joins TRBV25-1 and TRBJ1-6, with 11 bases aligning to TRBD1. The input for sequencing was peripheral blood, taken in a trial of Ad26.COV2.S vaccine versus placebo. The CDR3 here is CASSVGTGGNSPLHF. The CDR3 DNA follows: TGTGCCAGCAGTGTGGGGACAGGGGGTAATTCACCCCTCCACTTT.